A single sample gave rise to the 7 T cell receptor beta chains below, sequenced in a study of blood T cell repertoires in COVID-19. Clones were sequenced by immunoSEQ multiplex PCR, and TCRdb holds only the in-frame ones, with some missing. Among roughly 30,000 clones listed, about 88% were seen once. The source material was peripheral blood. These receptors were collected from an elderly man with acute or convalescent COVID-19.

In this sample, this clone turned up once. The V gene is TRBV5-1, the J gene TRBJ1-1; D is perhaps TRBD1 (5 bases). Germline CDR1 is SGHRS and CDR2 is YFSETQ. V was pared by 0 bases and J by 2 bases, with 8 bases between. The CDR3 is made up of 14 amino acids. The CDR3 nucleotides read TGCGCCAGCAGCTTGGTGACAGCAAACACTGAAGCTTTCTTT. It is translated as CASSLVTANTEAFF.

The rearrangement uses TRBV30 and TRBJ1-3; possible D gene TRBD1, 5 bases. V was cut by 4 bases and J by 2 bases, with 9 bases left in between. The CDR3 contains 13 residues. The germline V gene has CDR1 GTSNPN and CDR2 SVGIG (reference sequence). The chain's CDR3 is CAWKGDAGNTIYF. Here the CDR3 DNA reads TGTGCCTGGAAAGGGGATGCTGGAAACACCATATATTTT.

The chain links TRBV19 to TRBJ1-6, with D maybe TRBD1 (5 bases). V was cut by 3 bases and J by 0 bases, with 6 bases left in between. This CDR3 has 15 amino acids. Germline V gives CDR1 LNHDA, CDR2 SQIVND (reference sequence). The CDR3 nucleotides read TGTGCCAGTAGTATCGACAGCTCCTATAATTCACCCCTCCACTTT. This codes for CASSIDSSYNSPLHF.

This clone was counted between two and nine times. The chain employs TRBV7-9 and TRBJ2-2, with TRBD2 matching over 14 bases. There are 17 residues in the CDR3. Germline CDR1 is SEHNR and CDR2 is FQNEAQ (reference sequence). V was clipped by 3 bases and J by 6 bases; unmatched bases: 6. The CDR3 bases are TGTGCCAGCAGCTTCTCCGGGACTAGCGGGAGTCCCGGGGAGCTGTTTTTT. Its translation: CASSFSGTSGSPGELFF.

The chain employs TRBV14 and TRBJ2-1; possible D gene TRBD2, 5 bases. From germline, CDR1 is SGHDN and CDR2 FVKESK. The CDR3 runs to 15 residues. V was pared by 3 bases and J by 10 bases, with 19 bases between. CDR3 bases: TGTGCCAGCAGCCACTCTGAGAGGAGGCTACACGAGCAGTTCTTC. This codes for CASSHSERRLHEQFF.

CDR3 in DNA: TGTGCCAGCAGGCACCTCTCGATCGGACAGGGCTGGGACACTGAAGCTTTCTTT. It is translated as CASRHLSIGQGWDTEAFF. V and J are TRBV11-2 and TRBJ1-1; TRBD1 agrees at 8 bases. The CDR3 consists of 18 residues. The J segment lost 3 bases and the V segment lost 6 bases, leaving 18 bases of the junction unmatched. The germline gives CDR1 SGHAT, CDR2 FQNNGV.

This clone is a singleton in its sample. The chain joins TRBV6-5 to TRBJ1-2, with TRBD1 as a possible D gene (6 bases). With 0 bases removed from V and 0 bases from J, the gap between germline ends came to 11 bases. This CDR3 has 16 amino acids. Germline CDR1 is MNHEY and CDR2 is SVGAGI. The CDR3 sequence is CASSYSGGGANYGYTF. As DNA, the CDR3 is TGTGCCAGCAGTTACTCCGGGGGGGGCGCTAACTATGGCTACACCTTC.